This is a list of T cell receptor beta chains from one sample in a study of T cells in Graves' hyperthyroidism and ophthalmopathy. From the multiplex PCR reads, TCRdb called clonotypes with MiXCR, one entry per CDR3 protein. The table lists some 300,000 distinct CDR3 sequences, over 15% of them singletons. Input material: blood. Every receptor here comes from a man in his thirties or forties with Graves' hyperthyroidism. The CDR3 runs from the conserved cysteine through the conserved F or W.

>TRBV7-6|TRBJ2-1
CASSKDRGYNEQFF
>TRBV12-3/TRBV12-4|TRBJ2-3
CASSFLALHFDTQYF
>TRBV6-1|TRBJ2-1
CASSFSGASQFF
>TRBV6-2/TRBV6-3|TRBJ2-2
CASSFRDSGELFF
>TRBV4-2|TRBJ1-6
CASSQDLLGESPLHF
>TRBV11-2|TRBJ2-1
CASSSTGWLAGGPSHEQFF
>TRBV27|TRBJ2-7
CASSFPREFGQYF
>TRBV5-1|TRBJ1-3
CASSLGDRKNTGTGNTIYF
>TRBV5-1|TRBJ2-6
CASSFPSGTYIPGANVLTF
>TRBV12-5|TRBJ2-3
CATRASGTDTQYF
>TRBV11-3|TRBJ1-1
CASSPRGARDTEAFF
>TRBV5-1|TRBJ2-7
CASSQGPGGLYEQYF
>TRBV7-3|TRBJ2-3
CASSLTGGRGDTQYF
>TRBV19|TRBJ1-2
CASSIAATGSYTF
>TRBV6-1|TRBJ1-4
CATAVEQGGEKLFF
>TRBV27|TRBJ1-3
CASRGRGPSGNTIYF
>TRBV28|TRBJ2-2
CASSPLVGAGGELFF
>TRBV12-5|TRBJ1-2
CASGPRRDGYTF
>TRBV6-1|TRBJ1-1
CASSEGYGADTEAFF
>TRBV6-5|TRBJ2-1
CASSYSRVQYNEQFF
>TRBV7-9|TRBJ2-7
CASSSLPVPYEQYF
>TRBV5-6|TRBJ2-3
CASSSNIAFTQYF
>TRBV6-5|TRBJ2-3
CASSYSGSDTQYF
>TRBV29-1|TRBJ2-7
CSGGLAGGYEQYF
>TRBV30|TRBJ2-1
CAWQSGLAGLYNEQFF
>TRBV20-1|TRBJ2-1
CSTYSSGRSSYNEQFF
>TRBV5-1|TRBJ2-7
CASNPGTAVGYEQYF
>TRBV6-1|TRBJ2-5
CASRPGRREGETQYF
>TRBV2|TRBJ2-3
CASSTDRGTDTQYF
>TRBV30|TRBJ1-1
CALIRLSRGPEAFF
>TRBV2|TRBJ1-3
CASSELGRNTIYF
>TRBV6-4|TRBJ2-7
CASSGGPGGSSYEQYF
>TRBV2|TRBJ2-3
CASSWGTSGMDTQYF
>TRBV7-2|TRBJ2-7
CASSSSEISEGSAFYEQYF
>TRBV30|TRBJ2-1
CARSLTGTGGDEQFF
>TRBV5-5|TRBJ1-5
CASSPGTVYSNQPQHF
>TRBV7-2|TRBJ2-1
CASSLDEGQSSNNEQFF
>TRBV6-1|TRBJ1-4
CASRSSNEKLFF
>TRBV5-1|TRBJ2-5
CASSQSGMGETQYF
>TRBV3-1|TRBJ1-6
CASSQQDYNSPLHF
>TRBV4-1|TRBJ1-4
CASSQVRRTEKATNEKLFF
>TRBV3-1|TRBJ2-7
CASSQGIGTGAEQYF
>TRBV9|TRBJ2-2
CASSVGWGRDTGELFF
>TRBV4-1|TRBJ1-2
CASSQGLLQGHYGYTF
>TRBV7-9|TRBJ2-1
CASSPSVLEAYNEQFF
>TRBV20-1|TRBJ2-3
CSALDRVSTDTQYF
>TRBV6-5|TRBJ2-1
CASSSLAYNEQFF
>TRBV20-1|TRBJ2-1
CSARGEGGYNEQFF
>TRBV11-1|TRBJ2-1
CASRRNGGQGANEQFF
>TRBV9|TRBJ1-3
CASSVGPLDAGLGNTIYF
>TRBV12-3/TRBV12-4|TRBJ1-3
CASPTRTDKSGNTIYF
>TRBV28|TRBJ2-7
CASMPNPGYEQYF
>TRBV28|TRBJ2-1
CASSLGTSRADEQFF
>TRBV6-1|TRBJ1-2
CASTLDRWLGGYTF